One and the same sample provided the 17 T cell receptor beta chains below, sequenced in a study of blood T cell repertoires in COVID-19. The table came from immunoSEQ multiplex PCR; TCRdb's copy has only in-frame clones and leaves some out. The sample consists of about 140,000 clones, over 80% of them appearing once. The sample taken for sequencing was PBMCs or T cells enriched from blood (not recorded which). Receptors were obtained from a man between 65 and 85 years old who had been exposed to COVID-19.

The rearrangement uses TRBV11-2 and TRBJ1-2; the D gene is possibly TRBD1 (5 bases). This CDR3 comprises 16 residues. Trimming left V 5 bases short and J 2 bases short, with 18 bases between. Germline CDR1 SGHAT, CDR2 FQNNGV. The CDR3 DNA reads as TGTGCCAGCAGCCCGGGGGGACTGCTCCTCAACTATGGCTACACCTTC. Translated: CASSPGGLLLNYGYTF.

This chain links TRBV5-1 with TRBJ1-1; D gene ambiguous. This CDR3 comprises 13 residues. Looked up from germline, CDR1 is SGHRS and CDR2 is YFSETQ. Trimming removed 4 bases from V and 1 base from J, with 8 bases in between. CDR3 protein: CASSVDGNTEAFF. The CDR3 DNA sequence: TGCGCCAGCAGCGTGGACGGGAACACTGAAGCTTTCTTT.

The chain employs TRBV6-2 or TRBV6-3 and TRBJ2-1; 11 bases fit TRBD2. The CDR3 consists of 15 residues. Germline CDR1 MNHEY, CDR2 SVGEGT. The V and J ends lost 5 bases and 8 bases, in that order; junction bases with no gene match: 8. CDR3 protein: CASSPVAGGPYEQFF. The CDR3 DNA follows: TGTGCCAGCAGTCCAGTAGCGGGAGGGCCCTATGAGCAGTTCTTC.

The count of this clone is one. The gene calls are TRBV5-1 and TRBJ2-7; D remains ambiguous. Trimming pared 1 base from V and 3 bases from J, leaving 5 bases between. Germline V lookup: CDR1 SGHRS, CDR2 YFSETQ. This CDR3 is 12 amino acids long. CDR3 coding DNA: TGCGCCAGCAGCTTGCCCAACTACGAGCAGTACTTC. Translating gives CASSLPNYEQYF.

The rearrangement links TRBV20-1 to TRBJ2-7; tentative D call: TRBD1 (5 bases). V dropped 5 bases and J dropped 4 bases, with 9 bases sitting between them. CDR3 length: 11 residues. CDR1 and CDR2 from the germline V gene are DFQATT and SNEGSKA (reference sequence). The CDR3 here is CSAVQGYEQYF. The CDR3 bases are TGCAGTGCTGTCCAGGGTTACGAGCAGTACTTC.

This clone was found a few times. In DNA, the CDR3 is TGTGCCAGCAGTTTCCGTACAGGGGGCGAGGGCGAGCAGTACTTC. It codes for CASSFRTGGEGEQYF. The chain employs TRBV7-6 and TRBJ2-7; 9 nucleotides match TRBD1. V trimming: 6 bases; J trimming: 6 bases; junction bases outside the gene matches: 12. The germline V gene encodes CDR1 SGHVS and CDR2 FNYEAQ. The CDR3 covers 15 residues. Full variable domain (rest looked up from reference TRBV7-6 and TRBJ2-7): GAGVSQSPRYKVTKRGQDVALRCDPISGHVSLYWYRQALGQGPEFLTYFNYEAQQDKSGLPNDRFSAERPEGSISTLTIQRTEQRDSAMYRCASSFRTGGEGEQYFGPGTRLTVT.

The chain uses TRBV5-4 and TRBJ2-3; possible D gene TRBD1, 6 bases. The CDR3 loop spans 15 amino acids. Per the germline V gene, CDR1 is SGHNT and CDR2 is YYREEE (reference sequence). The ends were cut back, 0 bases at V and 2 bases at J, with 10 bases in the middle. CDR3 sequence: CASSLGGQFTDTQYF. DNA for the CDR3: TGTGCCAGCAGCTTGGGGGGGCAGTTCACAGATACGCAGTATTTT.

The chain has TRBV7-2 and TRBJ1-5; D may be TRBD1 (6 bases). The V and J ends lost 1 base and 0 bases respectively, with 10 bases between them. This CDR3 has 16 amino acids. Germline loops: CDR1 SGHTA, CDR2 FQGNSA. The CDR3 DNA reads TGTGCCAGCAGCTTAGAGGGGGTAGGTAGCAATCAGCCCCAGCATTTT. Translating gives CASSLEGVGSNQPQHF.

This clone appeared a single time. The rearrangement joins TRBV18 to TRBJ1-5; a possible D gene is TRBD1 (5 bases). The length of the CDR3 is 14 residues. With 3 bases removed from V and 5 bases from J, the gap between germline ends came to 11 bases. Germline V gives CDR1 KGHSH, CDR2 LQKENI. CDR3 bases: TGTGCCAGCTCACCCGCGGGGGACTATCAGCCCCAGCATTTT. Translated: CASSPAGDYQPQHF. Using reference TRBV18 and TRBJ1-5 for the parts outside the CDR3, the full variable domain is NAGVMQNPRHLVRRRGQEARLRCSPMKGHSHVYWYRQLPEEGLKFMVYLQKENIIDESGMPKERFSAEFPKEGPSILRIQQVVRGDSAAYFCASSPAGDYQPQHFGDGTRLSIL.

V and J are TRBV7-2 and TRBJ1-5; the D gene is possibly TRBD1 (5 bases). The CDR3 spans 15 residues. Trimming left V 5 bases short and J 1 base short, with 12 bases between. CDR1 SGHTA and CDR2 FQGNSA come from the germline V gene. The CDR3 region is CASSPDGGSNQPQHF. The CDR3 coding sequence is TGTGCCAGCAGCCCCGACGGGGGGAGCAATCAGCCCCAGCATTTT.

For the CDR3, the DNA is TGCAGCGTTGCCCGGGATCTAAATGAAAAACTGTTTTTT. Its protein product is CSVARDLNEKLFF. This chain joins TRBV29-1 and TRBJ1-4; unclear D gene. V was cut by 4 bases and J by 5 bases, with 11 bases left in between. This CDR3 region has 13 residues. Germline V CDR1 and CDR2: SQVTM, ANQGSEA.

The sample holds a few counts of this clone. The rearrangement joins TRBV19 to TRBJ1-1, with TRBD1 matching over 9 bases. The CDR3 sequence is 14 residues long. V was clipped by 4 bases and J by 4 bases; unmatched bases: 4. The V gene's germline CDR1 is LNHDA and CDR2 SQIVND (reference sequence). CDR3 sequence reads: CASSTQGAGTEAFF. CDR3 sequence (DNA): TGTGCCAGTAGTACACAGGGGGCTGGCACTGAAGCTTTCTTT.

CDR3 coding DNA: TGTGCCAGCAGTCCCAGGGATGCTGAAGCTTTCTTT. Its translation is CASSPRDAEAFF. The chain recombines TRBV6-5 with TRBJ1-1, with D maybe TRBD1 (5 bases). The CDR3 length is 12 residues. Trimming removed 5 bases from V and 6 bases from J, with 10 bases in between. In germline, CDR1 is MNHEY, CDR2 SVGAGI.

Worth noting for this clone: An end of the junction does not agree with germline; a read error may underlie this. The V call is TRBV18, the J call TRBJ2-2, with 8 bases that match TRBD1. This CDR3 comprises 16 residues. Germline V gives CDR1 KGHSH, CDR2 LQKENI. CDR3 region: CASSPPGQGNTGELFF. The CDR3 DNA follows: TGTGCCAGCTCCCCACCAGGACAGGGGAACACCGGGGAGCTGTTTTTT.

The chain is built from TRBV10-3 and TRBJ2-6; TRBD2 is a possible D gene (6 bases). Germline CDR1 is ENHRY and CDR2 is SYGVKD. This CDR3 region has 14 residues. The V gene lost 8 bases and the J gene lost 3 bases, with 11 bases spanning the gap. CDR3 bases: TGTGCCATCCCTGCGGGATTTGGGGCCAACGTCCTGACTTTC. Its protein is CAIPAGFGANVLTF.

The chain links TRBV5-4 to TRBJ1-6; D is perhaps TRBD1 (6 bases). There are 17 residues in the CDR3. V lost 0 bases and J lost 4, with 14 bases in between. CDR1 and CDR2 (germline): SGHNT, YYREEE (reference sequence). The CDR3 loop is CASSLAGRGRYNSPLHF. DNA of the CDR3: TGTGCCAGCAGCTTGGCAGGCAGGGGCAGGTATAATTCACCCCTCCACTTT.

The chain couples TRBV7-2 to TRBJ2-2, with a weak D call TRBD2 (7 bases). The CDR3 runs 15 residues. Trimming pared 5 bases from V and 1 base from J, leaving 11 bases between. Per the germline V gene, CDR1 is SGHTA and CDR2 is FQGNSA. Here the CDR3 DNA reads TGTGCCAGCAGCCCGAGGGGGGGGAACACCGGGGAGCTGTTTTTT. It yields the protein CASSPRGGNTGELFF.